This T cell receptor beta chain was found in a study of cytomegalovirus exposure and HLA in healthy donors. Notes on the study in general: The study put 150 to 200 TCR beta chains on its list as cytomegalovirus-associated. The authors excluded some V segments, including TRBV6-2 and TRBV6-3, as indistinguishable.

PCR amplification relied on 60 Vbeta primers (plus 13 Jbeta primers). Profiling relied on immunoSEQ multiplex PCR, and the TCRdb table lists in-frame clones only, not all of them. This repertoire shows around 200,000 clones, almost 75% found once; its top ten account for less than 4%. Germline V CDR1 and CDR2: MGHRA, YSYEKL. This CDR3 contains 14 residues. As to this clone: Its antigen is currently unknown.

Source material: PBMCs. V gene TRBV4-1 combines with J gene TRBJ2-5; 9 bases are shared with TRBD1. With the DNA end fitting TRBJ2-7 better, the J assignment may be wrong. The sequence was obtained from a woman under 40 in good health and CMV-seropositive. As DNA, the CDR3 is TGCGCCAGCAGCTCCGGACAGGGGTTGAACGAGCAGTACTTC. Residues: CASSSGQGLNEQYF.